The following is a T cell receptor beta chain sequence with its context. Germline CDR1 KGHSH, CDR2 LQKENI. V lost 1 base and J lost 8, with 3 bases in between. The CDR3 length is 11 residues. This entry is derived from a study of T cells after yellow fever vaccination. TCRdb processed the 5' RACE reads anew with MiXCR; each CDR3 protein has one entry. Here the sample spans 120,000 or so distinct CDR3 sequences, about 8.8% being singletons. This sequence joins TRBV18 and TRBJ2-1; D unclear. This receptor was obtained from a man younger than 30 who received the YFV17D yellow fever vaccine. The sequencing here drew on CD8+ T cells sorted from PBMCs, taken on the day of the yellow fever booster vaccination. The CDR3 spells CASSPRYEQFF. Written as DNA, the CDR3 is TGTGCCAGCTCACCACGCTATGAGCAGTTCTTC. Supplemented by reference TRBV18 and TRBJ2-1, the full variable domain reads NAGVMQNPRHLVRRRGQEARLRCSPMKGHSHVYWYRQLPEEGLKFMVYLQKENIIDESGMPKERFSAEFPKEGPSILRIQQVVRGDSAAYFCASSPRYEQFFGPGTRLTVL.